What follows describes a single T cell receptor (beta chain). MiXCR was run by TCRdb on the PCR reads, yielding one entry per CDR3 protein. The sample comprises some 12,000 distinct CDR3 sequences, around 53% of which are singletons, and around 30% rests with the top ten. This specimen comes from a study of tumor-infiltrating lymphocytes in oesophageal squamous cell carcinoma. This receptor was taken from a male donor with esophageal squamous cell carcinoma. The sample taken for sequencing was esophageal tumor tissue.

The CDR3 sequence: CASSLVGANVLTF. The CDR3, as DNA: TGTGCCAGCAGTTTAGTTGGGGCCAACGTCCTGACTTTC. The chain recombines TRBV12-3 or TRBV12-4 with TRBJ2-6; D uncertain. Trimming took off 1 base at V and 3 bases at J, with 1 base between the two ends. This CDR3 spans 13 amino acids.